The clone carrying this T cell receptor beta chain was recorded at least ten times. Its antigen remains unknown. These data originate in a study of identical twins. Whole-study findings and limits: Abundant beta clonotypes from cord blood bore fewer insertions; memory repertoires lacked this pattern.

CDR1 and CDR2 from the germline V gene are SGHRS and YFSETQ. Trimming took 1 base from V and 5 from J, leaving 13 bases between them. This CDR3 spans 15 amino acids. Unique molecular identifiers were present on the cDNA, and a universal primer site came from template switching. Each CDR3 protein gets one entry after TCRdb re-called the 5' RACE reads with MiXCR. The sample lists nearly 250,000 distinct CDR3 sequences, roughly 7% occurring once. These sequences were also reported in another study, on yellow fever vaccine responses in identical twins.

This TCR came from a woman between 18 and 30 years old in good health. Material for sequencing was memory (CD45RO+) T cells sorted from blood. V gene TRBV5-1 combines with J gene TRBJ2-1; D is unresolved. CDR3 sequence: CASSLFLTVDNEQFF. The CDR3 region has the DNA TGCGCCAGCAGCTTGTTTTTAACCGTCGACAATGAGCAGTTCTTC.